These T cell receptor beta chains were read from a single sample in a study of T-cell memory formation after mild COVID-19. TCRdb redid the calling of the 5' RACE reads with MiXCR, one entry per CDR3 protein. The repertoire has about 400,000 distinct CDR3 sequences, about 24% of them found once; the top ten carry about 10%. The sample consisted of PBMCs or a T cell subset sorted from them (not recorded which). The receptors were gathered from an adult woman who had mild COVID-19 (a few samples of this study predate the infection). Cell type and time point are not known. CDR3s include the opening cysteine and the closing phenylalanine or tryptophan. Each record gives: CDR3 protein, CDR3 DNA, J gene, V gene, D gene, clone size, CDR3 length. A D gene is named only where the DNA matches it firmly. Only part of the rows carry a size: once, few, many, or a class if the clone is expanded.

CAWDQGVNTEAFF TGTGCCTGGGATCAGGGGGTTAACACTGAAGCTTTCTTT TRBJ1-1 TRBV30 TRBD1 - 13
CASSVASSYEQYF TGTGCCAGCAGCGTGGCCTCCTCCTACGAGCAGTACTTC TRBJ2-7 TRBV9 - - 13
CASSAAYSSNQPQHF TGTGCCAGCAGCGCGGCGTACTCTAGCAATCAGCCCCAGCATTTT TRBJ1-5 TRBV7-2 - - 15
CASTIPGTYNEQFF TGTGCCAGCACGATACCTGGGACCTACAATGAGCAGTTCTTC TRBJ2-1 TRBV2 - few 14
CSVRDSVPQPNNEQFF TGCAGCGTTCGGGACTCCGTGCCGCAGCCTAACAATGAGCAGTTCTTC TRBJ2-1 TRBV29-1 - - 16
CASSLETGPFTEAFF TGTGCCAGCAGCTTAGAAACGGGGCCGTTCACTGAAGCTTTCTTT TRBJ1-1 TRBV7-9 - - 15
CSARPMTSLETQYF TGCAGTGCTAGACCAATGACTAGCCTGGAGACCCAGTACTTC TRBJ2-5 TRBV20-1 TRBD2 - 14
CASSSRLAGSYNEQFF TGTGCCAGCAGCTCCCGACTAGCGGGGTCCTACAATGAGCAGTTCTTC TRBJ2-1 TRBV7-9 TRBD2 - 16
CATSKDRGPYEQYF TGTGCCACCAGCAAGGACAGGGGACCCTACGAGCAGTACTTC TRBJ2-7 TRBV15 TRBD1 once 14
CASSWDRSNSYNEQFF TGTGCCAGCAGCTGGGACCGATCCAACTCCTACAATGAGCAGTTCTTC TRBJ2-1 TRBV7-3 - few 16
CSAREGQRSQPQHF TGCAGTGCTAGAGAAGGGCAGAGAAGTCAGCCCCAGCATTTT TRBJ1-5 TRBV20-1 - few 14
CASSLVSEDNSPLHF TGCGCCAGCAGCTTGGTATCGGAAGATAATTCACCCCTCCACTTT TRBJ1-6 TRBV5-1 - once 15
CASSLSSLAMYF TGTGCCAGCAGCTTATCATCCTTGGCCATGTACTTC TRBJ2-5 TRBV7-8 - few 12
CASSLSSEGTEAFF TGTGCCAGCAGTTTGAGTTCGGAGGGCACTGAAGCTTTCTTT TRBJ1-1 TRBV12-3/TRBV12-4 - few 14
CASRGTANSPLHF TGTGCCAGCAGAGGGACAGCGAATTCACCCCTCCACTTT TRBJ1-6 TRBV12-3/TRBV12-4 TRBD1 - 13
CASSLENTNYGYTF TGTGCCAGCAGCTTGGAGAATACTAACTATGGCTACACCTTC TRBJ1-2 TRBV5-6 - - 14
CSVFRGNTEAFF TGCAGCGTTTTCAGGGGGAACACTGAAGCTTTCTTT TRBJ1-1 TRBV29-1 - few 12
CASSQDFRPIAYEQYF TGCGCCAGCAGCCAAGATTTTAGGCCAATCGCCTACGAGCAGTACTTC TRBJ2-7 TRBV4-3 - - 16
CASSLRSTGGETQYF TGCGCCAGCAGTTTACGGAGTACCGGAGGGGAGACCCAGTACTTC TRBJ2-5 TRBV5-1 - few 15
CASSPRQGALIGETQYF TGCGCCAGCAGCCCAAGACAGGGTGCTCTCATAGGGGAGACCCAGTACTTC TRBJ2-5 TRBV4-3 TRBD1 - 17
CASSLDRAGATEAFF TGTGCCAGCAGCCTCGACCGGGCAGGGGCCACTGAAGCTTTCTTT TRBJ1-1 TRBV9 - few 15
CASSPNVRDSRSNTEAFF TGTGCCAGCAGTCCCAATGTGCGGGACAGTCGGTCGAACACTGAAGCTTTCTTT TRBJ1-1 TRBV6-6 TRBD1 - 18
CASSPTGADLYEQYF TGTGCCAGCAGCCCCACAGGAGCCGACCTCTACGAGCAGTACTTC TRBJ2-7 TRBV4-2 - many 15
CASSHREDSPLHF TGTGCCAGCAGCCATCGGGAGGATTCACCCCTCCACTTT TRBJ1-6 TRBV3-1 - few 13
CACSLYQASYEQYF TGTGCCTGTTCTTTGTACCAAGCCTCCTACGAGCAGTACTTC TRBJ2-7 TRBV30 - few 14
CASSLGDSRHNEQFF TGCGCCAGCAGCTTGGGTGACAGCCGTCATAATGAGCAGTTCTTC TRBJ2-1 TRBV5-1 - few 15
CASSRGGNNEQFF TGTGCCAGCAGCCGGGGGGGGAACAATGAGCAGTTCTTC TRBJ2-1 TRBV3-1 TRBD2 - 13
CASPPGTVPKTEAFF TGTGCCAGCCCCCCCGGGACAGTTCCGAAGACTGAAGCTTTCTTT TRBJ1-1 TRBV2 TRBD1 few 15
CASSTDVGGGSNQPQHF TGTGCCAGCAGTACTGATGTGGGGGGGGGAAGCAATCAGCCCCAGCATTTT TRBJ1-5 TRBV28 - once 17
CASSLELAGGNEQYF TGCGCCAGCAGCTTGGAGCTAGCGGGAGGGAACGAGCAGTACTTC TRBJ2-7 TRBV5-1 TRBD2 - 15
CASSLDVHKSYEQYF TGCGCCAGCAGCTTGGATGTCCACAAATCCTACGAGCAGTACTTC TRBJ2-7 TRBV5-1 - few 15
CASSPLSASSYNEQFF TGTGCCAGCAGTCCTTTGTCGGCTAGCTCGTACAATGAGCAGTTCTTC TRBJ2-1 TRBV9 - many 16
CASGGTHNSPLHF TGCGCCAGCGGCGGGACACATAATTCACCCCTCCACTTT TRBJ1-6 TRBV4-3 - few 13
CASTPVGLTGYTF TGTGCCAGCACCCCGGTGGGGTTGACAGGCTACACCTTC TRBJ1-2 TRBV5-6 - once 13
CASSVRTGAGTEAFF TGTGCCAGCAGCGTGAGAACAGGGGCGGGCACTGAAGCTTTCTTT TRBJ1-1 TRBV5-6 TRBD1 - 15
CASSSTTIVTQYF TGTGCCAGCAGCTCGACTACCATAGTGACCCAGTACTTC TRBJ2-5 TRBV7-9 - - 13
CSVELGNEQYF TGCAGCGTTGAATTGGGGAACGAGCAGTACTTC TRBJ2-7 TRBV29-1 - few 11
CASSTGGSADTQYF TGTGCCAGCTCCACGGGAGGGAGTGCAGATACGCAGTATTTT TRBJ2-3 TRBV18 TRBD2 once 14
CATSDFGGGEQYF TGTGCCACCAGTGATTTTGGGGGTGGCGAGCAGTACTTC TRBJ2-7 TRBV24-1 - - 13
CASSSGRDTQYF TGTGCCAGCAGCTCCGGTCGAGATACGCAGTATTTT TRBJ2-3 TRBV7-6 - few 12
CASSIGRRAEAVTEAFF TGTGCCAGCAGCATAGGGAGACGAGCAGAGGCTGTCACTGAAGCTTTCTTT TRBJ1-1 TRBV7-9 - few 17
CASSKSRSTDTQYF TGTGCCAGCAGCAAGTCACGAAGCACAGATACGCAGTATTTT TRBJ2-3 TRBV3-1 - - 14
CASSPYGITDTQYF TGTGCCAGCAGCCCCTATGGTATCACAGATACGCAGTATTTT TRBJ2-3 TRBV7-8 - - 14